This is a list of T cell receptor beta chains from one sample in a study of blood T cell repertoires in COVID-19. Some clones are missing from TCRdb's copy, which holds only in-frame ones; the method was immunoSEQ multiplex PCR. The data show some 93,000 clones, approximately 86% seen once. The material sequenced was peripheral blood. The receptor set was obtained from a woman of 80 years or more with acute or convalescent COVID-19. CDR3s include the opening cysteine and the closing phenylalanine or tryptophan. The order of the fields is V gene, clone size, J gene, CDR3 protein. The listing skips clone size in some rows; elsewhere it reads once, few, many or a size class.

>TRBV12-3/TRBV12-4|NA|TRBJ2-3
CASSANTDTQYF
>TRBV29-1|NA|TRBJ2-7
CSVGGNFAYEQYF
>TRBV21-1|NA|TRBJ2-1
CASSKVTENEQFF
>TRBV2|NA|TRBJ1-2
CASTGSPNYGYTF
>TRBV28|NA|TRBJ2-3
CASRQGGVTDTQYF
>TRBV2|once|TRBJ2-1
CASSPGGLDRHEQFF
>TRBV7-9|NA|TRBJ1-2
CASSPPGLNDYTF
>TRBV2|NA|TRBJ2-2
CASRTTGVGELFF
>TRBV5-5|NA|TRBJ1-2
CASSSDSSNYGYTF
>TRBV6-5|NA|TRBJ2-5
CASSPGLAAETQYF
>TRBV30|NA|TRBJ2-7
CAWGPGRNYEQYF
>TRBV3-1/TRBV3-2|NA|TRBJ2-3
CASSLQGGDTQYF
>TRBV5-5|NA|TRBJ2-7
CASSLERGQYF
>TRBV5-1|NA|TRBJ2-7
CASSLGQAVYEQYF
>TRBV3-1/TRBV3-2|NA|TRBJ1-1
CASSPALMNTEAFF
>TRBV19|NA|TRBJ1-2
CASSTPGQGMVYGYTF
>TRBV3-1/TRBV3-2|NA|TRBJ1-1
CASSQVGGATEAFF
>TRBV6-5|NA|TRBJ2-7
CASKPGGVSSYEQYF
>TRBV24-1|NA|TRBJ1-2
CATSTDRVRYGYTF
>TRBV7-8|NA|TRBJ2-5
CASSLPDAGPGNF
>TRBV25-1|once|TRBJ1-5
CASSDLGLEVYSNQPQHF
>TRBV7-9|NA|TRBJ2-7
CASSPGQLYEQYF
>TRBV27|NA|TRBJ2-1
CASSLAGNYNEQFF
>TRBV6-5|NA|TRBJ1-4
CASSGRKGVEKLFF
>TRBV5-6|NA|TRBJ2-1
CASSLGQTYNEQFF
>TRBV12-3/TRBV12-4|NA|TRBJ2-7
CASSTLAGGEQYF
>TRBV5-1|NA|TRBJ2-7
CASSLGGTASYEQYF
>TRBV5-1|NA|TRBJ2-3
CASSLGPAGVTDTQYF
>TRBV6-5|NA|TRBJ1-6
CAIGRGEGSPLHF
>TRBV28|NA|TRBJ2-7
CASSRNRVWTYEQYF
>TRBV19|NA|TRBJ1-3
CASRKQGSSGNTIYF
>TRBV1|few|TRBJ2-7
CTSSHTPRGKLYEQYF